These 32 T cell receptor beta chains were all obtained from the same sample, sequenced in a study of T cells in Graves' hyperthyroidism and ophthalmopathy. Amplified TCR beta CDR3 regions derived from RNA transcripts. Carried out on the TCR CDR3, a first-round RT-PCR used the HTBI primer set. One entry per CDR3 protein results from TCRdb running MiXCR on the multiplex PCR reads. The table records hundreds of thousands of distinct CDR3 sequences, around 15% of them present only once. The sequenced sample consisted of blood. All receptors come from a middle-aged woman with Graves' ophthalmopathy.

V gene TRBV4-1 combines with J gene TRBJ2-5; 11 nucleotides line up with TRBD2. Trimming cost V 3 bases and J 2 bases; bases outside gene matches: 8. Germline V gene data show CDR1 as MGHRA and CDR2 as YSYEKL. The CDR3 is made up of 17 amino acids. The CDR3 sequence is CASSHLTRTSGQETQYF. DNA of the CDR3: TGCGCCAGCAGCCACCTAACAAGGACTAGCGGGCAAGAGACCCAGTACTTC.

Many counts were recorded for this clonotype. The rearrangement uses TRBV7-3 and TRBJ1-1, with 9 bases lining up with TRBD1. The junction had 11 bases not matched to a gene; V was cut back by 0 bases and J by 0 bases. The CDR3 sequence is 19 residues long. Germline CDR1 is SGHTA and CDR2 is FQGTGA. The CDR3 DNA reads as TGTGCCAGCAGCTTAACTGGGACAGGGCCCGCCCTCCTGAACACTGAAGCTTTCTTT. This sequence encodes CASSLTGTGPALLNTEAFF.

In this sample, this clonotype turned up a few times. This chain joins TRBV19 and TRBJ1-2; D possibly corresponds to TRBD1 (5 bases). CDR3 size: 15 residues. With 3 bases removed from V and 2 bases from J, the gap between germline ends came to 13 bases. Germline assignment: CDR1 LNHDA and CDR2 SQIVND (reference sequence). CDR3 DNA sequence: TGTGCCAGTAGTATCCCTGGGGCGTGGAACTATGGCTACACCTTC. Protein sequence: CASSIPGAWNYGYTF.

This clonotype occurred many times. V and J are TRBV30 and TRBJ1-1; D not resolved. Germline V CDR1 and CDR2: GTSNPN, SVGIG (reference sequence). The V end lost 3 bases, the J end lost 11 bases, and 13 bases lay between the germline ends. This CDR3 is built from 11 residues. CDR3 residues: CAWSVNHPAFF. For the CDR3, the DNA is TGTGCCTGGAGCGTAAATCATCCGGCTTTCTTT. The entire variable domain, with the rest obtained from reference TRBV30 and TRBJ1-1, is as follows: SQTIHQWPATLVQPVGSPLSLECTVEGTSNPNLYWYRQAAGRGLQLLFYSVGIGQISSEVPQNLSASRPQDRQFILSSKKLLLSDSGFYLCAWSVNHPAFFGQGTRLTVV.

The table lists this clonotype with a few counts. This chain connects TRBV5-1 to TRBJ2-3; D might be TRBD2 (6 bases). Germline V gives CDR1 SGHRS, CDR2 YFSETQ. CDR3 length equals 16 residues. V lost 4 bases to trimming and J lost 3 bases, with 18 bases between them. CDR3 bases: TGCGCCAGCAGCGCCCTTTCTGTGGGAGGAACAGATACGCAGTATTTT. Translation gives CASSALSVGGTDTQYF.

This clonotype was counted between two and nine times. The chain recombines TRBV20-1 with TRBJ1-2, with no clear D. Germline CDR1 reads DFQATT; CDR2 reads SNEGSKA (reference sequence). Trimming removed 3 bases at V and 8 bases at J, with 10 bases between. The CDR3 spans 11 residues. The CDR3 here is CSASPGWGYTF. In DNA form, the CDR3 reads TGCAGTGCTAGCCCCGGATGGGGCTACACCTTC.

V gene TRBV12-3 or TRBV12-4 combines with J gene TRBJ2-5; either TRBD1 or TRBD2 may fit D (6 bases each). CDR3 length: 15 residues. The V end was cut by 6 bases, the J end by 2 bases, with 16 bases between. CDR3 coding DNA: TGTGCCAGCAGCCCCGGGGGCCCGTTTCAAGAGACCCAGTACTTC. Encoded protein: CASSPGGPFQETQYF.

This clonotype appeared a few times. The CDR3 DNA reads as TGTGCCAGCATTGCGGGGACCGGGGAGCTGTTTTTT. Translated, it gives CASIAGTGELFF. The rearrangement joins TRBV2 to TRBJ2-2, with D possibly TRBD2 on 6 matching bases. CDR3 size: 12 residues. The germline gives CDR1 SNHLY, CDR2 FYNNEI. V was trimmed by 7 bases and J by 5 bases, leaving 8 bases between them.

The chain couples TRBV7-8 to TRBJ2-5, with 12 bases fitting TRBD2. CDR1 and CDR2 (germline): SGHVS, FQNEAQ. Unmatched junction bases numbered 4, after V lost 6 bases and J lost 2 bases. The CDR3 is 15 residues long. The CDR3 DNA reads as TGTGCCAGCAGGTGGACTAGCGGGGATCAAGAGACCCAGTACTTC. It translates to CASRWTSGDQETQYF.

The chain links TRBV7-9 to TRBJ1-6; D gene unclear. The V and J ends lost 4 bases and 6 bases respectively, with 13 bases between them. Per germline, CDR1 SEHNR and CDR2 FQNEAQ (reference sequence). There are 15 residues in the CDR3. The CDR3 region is CASSSRPTGNSPLHF. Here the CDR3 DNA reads TGTGCCAGCAGCTCCCGGCCCACGGGTAATTCACCCCTCCACTTT.

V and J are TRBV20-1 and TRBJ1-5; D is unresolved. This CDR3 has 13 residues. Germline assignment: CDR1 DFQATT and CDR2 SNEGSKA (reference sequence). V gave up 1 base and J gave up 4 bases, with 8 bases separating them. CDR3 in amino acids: CSARVSANQPQHF. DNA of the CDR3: TGCAGTGCTAGAGTTTCAGCGAATCAGCCCCAGCATTTT.

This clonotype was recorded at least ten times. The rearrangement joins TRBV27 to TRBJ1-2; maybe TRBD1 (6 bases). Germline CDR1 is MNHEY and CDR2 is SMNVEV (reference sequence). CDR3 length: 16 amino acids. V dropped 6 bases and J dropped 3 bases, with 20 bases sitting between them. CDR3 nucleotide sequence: TGTGCCAGCAGCCCCCTCCGAATCAGGGGAGACTATGGCTACACCTTC. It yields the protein CASSPLRIRGDYGYTF.

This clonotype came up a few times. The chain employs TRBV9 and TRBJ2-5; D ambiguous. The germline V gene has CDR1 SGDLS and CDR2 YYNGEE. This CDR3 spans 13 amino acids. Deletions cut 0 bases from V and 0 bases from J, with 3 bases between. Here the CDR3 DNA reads TGTGCCAGCAGCGTAGCGTACCAAGAGACCCAGTACTTC. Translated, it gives CASSVAYQETQYF.

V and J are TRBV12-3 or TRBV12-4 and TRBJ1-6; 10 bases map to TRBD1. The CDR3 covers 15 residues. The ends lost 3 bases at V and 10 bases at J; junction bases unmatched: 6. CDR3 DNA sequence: TGTGCCAGCAGTTTTTCCGGGACAGGGGTCTCACCCCTCCACTTT. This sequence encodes CASSFSGTGVSPLHF.

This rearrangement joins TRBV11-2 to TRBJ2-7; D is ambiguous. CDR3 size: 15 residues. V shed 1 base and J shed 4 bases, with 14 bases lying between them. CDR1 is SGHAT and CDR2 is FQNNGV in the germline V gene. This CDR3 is CASSLGPLTGYEQYF. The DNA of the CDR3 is TGTGCCAGCAGCTTAGGTCCACTAACCGGTTACGAGCAGTACTTC.

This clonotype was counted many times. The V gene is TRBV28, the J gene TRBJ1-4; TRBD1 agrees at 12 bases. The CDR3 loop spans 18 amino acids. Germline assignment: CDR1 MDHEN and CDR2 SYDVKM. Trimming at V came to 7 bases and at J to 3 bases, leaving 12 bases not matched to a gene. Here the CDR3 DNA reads TGTGCCAGCACCTCCCCTGGGACAGGGGGCTTGGCTAATGAAAAACTGTTTTTT. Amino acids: CASTSPGTGGLANEKLFF.

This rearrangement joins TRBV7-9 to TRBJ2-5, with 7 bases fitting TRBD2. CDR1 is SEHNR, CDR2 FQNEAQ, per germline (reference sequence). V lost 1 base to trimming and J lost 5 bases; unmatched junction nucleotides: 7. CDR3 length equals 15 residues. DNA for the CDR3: TGTGCCAGCAGCTTAGGAGGAGCGGGGTTGGAGACCCAGTACTTC. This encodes CASSLGGAGLETQYF.

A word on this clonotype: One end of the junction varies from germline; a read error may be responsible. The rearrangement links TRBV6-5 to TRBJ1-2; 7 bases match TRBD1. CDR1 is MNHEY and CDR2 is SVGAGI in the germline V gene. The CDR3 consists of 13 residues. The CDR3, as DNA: TGTGCCAGCAGTTACGACAGGGCGGGTGGCTACAGCTTC. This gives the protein CASSYDRAGGYSF.

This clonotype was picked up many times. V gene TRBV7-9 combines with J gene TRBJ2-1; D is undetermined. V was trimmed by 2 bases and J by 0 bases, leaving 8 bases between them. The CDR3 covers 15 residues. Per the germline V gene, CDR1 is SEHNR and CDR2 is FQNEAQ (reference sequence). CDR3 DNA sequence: TGTGCCAGCAGCTTACTGCAGAGCTCCTACAATGAGCAGTTCTTC. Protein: CASSLLQSSYNEQFF. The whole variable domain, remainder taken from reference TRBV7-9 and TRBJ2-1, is DTGVSQNPRHKITKRGQNVTFRCDPISEHNRLYWYRQTLGQGPEFLTYFQNEAQLEKSRLLSDRFSAERPKGSFSTLEIQRTEQGDSAMYLCASSLLQSSYNEQFFGPGTRLTVL.

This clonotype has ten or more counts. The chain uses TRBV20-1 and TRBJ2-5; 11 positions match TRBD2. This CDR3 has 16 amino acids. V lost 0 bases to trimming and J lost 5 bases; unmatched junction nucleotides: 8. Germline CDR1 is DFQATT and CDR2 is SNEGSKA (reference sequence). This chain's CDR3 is CSARDLTSGDVETQYF. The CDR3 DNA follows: TGCAGTGCTAGAGATCTGACTAGCGGGGATGTGGAGACCCAGTACTTC.

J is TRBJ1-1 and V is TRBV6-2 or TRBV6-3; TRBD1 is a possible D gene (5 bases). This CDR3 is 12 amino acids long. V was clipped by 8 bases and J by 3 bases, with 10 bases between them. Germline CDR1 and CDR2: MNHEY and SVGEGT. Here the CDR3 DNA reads TGTGCCAGCTCTGCAGGGTACACTGAAGCTTTCTTT. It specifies CASSAGYTEAFF.

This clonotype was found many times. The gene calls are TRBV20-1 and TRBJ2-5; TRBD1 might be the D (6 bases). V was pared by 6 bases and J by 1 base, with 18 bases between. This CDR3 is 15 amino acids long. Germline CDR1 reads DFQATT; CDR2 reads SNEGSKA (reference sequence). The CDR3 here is CSAHPNTDSQETQYF. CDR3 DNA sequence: TGCAGTGCCCATCCCAATACGGACAGCCAAGAGACCCAGTACTTC.

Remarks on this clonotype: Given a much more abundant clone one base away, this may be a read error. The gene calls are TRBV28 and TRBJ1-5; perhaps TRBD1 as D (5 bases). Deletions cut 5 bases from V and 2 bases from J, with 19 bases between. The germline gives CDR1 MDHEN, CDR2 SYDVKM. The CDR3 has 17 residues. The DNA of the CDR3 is TGTGCCAGCAGTCCCTGGGACTTCCTCGAGGGCAATCAGCCCCAGCATTTT. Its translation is CASSPWDFLEGNQPQHF.

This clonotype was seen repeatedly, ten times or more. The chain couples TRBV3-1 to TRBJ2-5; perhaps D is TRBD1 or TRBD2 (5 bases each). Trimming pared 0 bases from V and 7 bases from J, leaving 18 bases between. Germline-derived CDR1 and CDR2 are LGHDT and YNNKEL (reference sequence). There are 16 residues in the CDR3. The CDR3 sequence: CASSQERGGAARTQYF. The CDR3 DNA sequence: TGTGCCAGCAGCCAAGAAAGGGGCGGAGCGGCGAGGACCCAGTACTTC.

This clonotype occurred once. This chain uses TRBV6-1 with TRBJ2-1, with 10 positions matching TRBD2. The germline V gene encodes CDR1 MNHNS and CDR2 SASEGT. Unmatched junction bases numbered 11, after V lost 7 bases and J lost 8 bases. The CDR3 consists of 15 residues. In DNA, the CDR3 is TGTGCCAGCAAGATAGCGGGGGGCGCCCTCGATGAGCAGTTCTTC. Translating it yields CASKIAGGALDEQFF.

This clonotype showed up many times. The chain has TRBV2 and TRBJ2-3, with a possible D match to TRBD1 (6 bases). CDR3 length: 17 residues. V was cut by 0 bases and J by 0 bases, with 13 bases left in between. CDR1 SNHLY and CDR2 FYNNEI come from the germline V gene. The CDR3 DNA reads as TGTGCCAGCAGTGAAGCGCACACAGGGCGAAGCACAGATACGCAGTATTTT. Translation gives CASSEAHTGRSTDTQYF.

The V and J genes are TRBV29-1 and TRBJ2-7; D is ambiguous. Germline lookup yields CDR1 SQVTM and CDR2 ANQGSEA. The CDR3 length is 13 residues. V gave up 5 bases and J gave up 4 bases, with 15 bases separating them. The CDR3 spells CSVSREPLYEQYF. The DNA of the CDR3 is TGCAGCGTTTCCCGTGAGCCCTTATACGAGCAGTACTTC.

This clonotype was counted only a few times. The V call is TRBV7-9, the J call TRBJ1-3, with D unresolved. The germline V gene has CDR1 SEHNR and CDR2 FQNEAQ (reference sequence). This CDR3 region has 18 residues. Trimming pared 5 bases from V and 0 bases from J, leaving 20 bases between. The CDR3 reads CASSIMPTGRYSGNTIYF. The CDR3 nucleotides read TGTGCCAGCAGCATCATGCCCACCGGACGCTACTCTGGAAACACCATATATTTT.

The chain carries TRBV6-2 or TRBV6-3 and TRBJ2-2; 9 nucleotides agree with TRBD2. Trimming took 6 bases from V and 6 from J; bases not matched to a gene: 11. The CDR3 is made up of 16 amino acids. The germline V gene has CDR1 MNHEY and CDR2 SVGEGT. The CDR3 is CASSRIAAGGPGELFF. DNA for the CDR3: TGTGCCAGCAGCAGGATAGCGGCGGGAGGGCCCGGGGAGCTGTTTTTT.

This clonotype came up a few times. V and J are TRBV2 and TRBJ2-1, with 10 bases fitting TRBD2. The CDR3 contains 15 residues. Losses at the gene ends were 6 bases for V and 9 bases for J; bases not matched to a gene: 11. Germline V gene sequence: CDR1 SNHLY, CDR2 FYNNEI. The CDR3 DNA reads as TGTGCCAGCAGCCCCCTAGCGGGAGCCCCCTCTGAGCAGTTCTTC. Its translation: CASSPLAGAPSEQFF.

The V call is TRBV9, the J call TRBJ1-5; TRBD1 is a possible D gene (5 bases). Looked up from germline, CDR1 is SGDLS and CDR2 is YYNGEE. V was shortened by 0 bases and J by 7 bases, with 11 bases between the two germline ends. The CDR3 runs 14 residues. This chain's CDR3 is CASSVGGGGQPQHF. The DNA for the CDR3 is TGTGCCAGCAGCGTAGGGGGGGGTGGACAGCCCCAGCATTTT.

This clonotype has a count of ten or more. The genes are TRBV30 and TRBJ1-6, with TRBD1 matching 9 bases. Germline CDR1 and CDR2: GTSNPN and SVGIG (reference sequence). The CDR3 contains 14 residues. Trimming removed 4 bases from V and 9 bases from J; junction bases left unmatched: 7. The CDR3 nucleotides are TGTGCCTGGATGGGGACAGGGCTTGCTTCACCCCTCCACTTT. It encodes CAWMGTGLASPLHF.